The present TCR beta chain was sequenced within a study of CD8+ T cells in alopecia areata (dated by TCRdb to 2017 to 2018). About the investigation overall: The treated patients, all with moderate-to-severe alopecia areata, were enrolled in an open-label pilot trial of oral tofacitinib given at 5 to 10 mg twice daily. Patients received tofacitinib for 6 to 18 months and were then followed off drug for 6 months to check for delayed response and recurrence. For the treated patients, the SALT score, which quantifies what percentage of scalp surface area is affected, served as the measure of disease severity. To study T cell clonal expansion in alopecia areata, the researchers applied high-throughput TCRbeta sequencing to both the C3H/HeJ mouse model and human patients. Scalp tissue and sorted CD4+ and CD8+ peripheral blood T cells from patchy and totalis/universalis alopecia areata patients and from healthy controls were covered by human TCRbeta sequencing. Patients on tofacitinib were biopsied at baseline and after 4 and 24 weeks of treatment, and several of the patients also had a later scalp biopsy. Clonality in the scalp was compared among normal scalp (n=4), patchy alopecia areata scalp (n=8), and alopecia totalis/universalis scalp (n=8). RNA was obtained with the PAXgene miRNA kit for fixed scalp, the miRNeasy kit for PBMCs, and the RNeasy kit for mouse skin. TCRbeta CDR3 regions were amplified by immunoSEQ multiplex PCR with 35 Vbeta forward and 13 Jbeta reverse primers.

Reading the label with the study, this specimen's time point is: 4 weeks on oral tofacitinib. The treatment or condition label, read with the paper, signifies: oral pan-JAK inhibitor, 5-10 mg twice daily. Lesional scalp punch biopsies and peripheral blood were obtained from alopecia areata patients. PBMCs were separated by density centrifugation and stained for CD3, CD4 and CD8, after which CD4+ and CD8+ T cells were sorted on a FACSAria. Points on this clone: The antigen it binds to is not known. Qualities for individual bases were not recorded, and no much larger clone is one base off.

Here is what the overall study found, with its caveats: Scalp clonality and the number of expanded CD8+ clones among the top 100 scalp clones were significantly decreased by tofacitinib. Many expanded lesional clones persisted in scalp and blood during tofacitinib treatment, which may partly explain relapse after stopping treatment. Compared with normal scalp, lesional scalp, particularly in alopecia totalis/universalis, had higher clonality and more expanded CD8+ clones, which suggests antigenic drive. Unlike mouse skin, which is dominated by gammadelta T cells, normal human skin has resident alphabeta T cells that are also sequenced, and this complicates analysis of the scalp TCR repertoire. Shared TCR sequences between patients were less evident than in mice, which may be partly attributable to HLA diversity in the patient population. The treated cohort was small, with a single nonresponder, so links between baseline CD8+ expansion and response need larger studies.

Trimming removed 5 bases from V and 0 bases from J, leaving 20 bases between the germline ends. As encoded in the germline V gene (reference sequence), CDR1 is SEHNR while CDR2 is FQNEAQ. Taken from cysteine to phenylalanine, the CDR3 has 18 residues. Of all the DNA, just the CDR3 is kept, 54 bases in frame from base 1. Libraries were made using the immunoSEQ multiplex PCR assay. To provide template for TCR sequencing, every sample had RNA extracted and reverse transcribed into cDNA. SuperScript III was used for first-strand cDNA synthesis, primed with a 2:1 mix of oligo-dT and random hexamers. A synthetic immune receptor repertoire was used to gauge amplification bias, and whatever bias remained was removed computationally. As for the authors' bioinformatics: Raw reads were preprocessed to remove errors, and CDR3 was defined by IMGT conventions from the conserved cysteine to phenylalanine. To get clonality, Shannon entropy was normalized by log2 of the number of productive unique TCRs and the result was subtracted from 1. Whether scalp clones were CD4 or CD8 was inferred by matching scalp TCRbeta sequences against CD4 and CD8 repertoires sorted from blood. TCRdb re-hosts the immuneACCESS table, in-frame sequences only. Its copies lack some clones; in the studies checked, an unresolved V gene accounts for under half of them, and the cause for the rest is not known. For V, J and clone size, that table is used; D and trimming come from the DNA. The sample has about 140,000 clones on record, 70% to 90% of them singletons. Over 10% of the sample is in the top ten clones.

This TCR was sampled from a human donor with alopecia areata. The specimen comprised CD8+ T cells sorted from blood, sampled at week 4, from a patient treated with tofacitinib. The V and J segments used are TRBV7-9 and TRBJ2-1; the D gene remains uncertain. The DNA is as follows: TGTGCCAGCAGCATACCTAAGGCTGGTATTGCCTCCTACAATGAGCAGTTCTTC. Its translation is CASSIPKAGIASYNEQFF.